This T cell receptor (beta chain) was sequenced for a study of T-cell reconstitution after alpha-beta-depleted transplantation in children. Unique molecular identifiers were used to barcode this TCRbeta library. TCRdb called the PCR reads again in MiXCR, with one record for every CDR3 protein. The table lists fewer than 550,000 distinct CDR3 sequences, approximately 10% of them singletons, with 14% in the top ten. Per the germline V gene, CDR1 is ENHRY and CDR2 is SYGVKD. The V gene end was trimmed by 4 bases and the J gene end by 3 bases; junction bases not matched to a gene: 6. The CDR3 extends over 15 amino acids. This clonotype came up many times.

This chain joins TRBV10-3 and TRBJ2-5; 9 positions match TRBD2. Sequences were derived from PBMCs, mostly from graft donor cells, sampled 180 days after TCRalphabeta/CD19-depleted stem cell transplant. This TCR came from a female patient between 2 and 15 years old who had a stem cell transplant for aplastic anemia, so the T cells may come from the graft donor. The CDR3 loop reads CAISGRLAGEETQYF. CDR3 sequence (DNA): TGTGCCATCAGTGGTCGATTAGCGGGGGAAGAGACCCAGTACTTC.